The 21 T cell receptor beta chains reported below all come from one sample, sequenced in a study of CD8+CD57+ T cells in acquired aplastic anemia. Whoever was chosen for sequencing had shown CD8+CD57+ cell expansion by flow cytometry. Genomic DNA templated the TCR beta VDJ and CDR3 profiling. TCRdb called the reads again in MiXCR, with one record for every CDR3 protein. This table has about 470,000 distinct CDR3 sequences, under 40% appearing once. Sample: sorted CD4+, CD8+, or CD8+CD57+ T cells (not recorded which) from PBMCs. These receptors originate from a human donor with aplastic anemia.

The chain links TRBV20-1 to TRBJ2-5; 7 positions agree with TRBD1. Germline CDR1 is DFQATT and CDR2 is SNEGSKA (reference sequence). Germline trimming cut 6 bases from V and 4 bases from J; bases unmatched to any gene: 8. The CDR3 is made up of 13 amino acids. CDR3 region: CSATGTAGETQYF. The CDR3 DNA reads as TGCAGTGCAACCGGGACAGCTGGAGAGACCCAGTACTTC.

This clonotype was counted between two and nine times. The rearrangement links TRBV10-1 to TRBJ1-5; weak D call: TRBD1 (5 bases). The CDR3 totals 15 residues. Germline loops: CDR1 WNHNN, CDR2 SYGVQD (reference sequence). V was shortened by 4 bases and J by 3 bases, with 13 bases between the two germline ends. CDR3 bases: TGCGCCAGCAGTGGGTCGGGGGGGGTCAATCAGCCCCAGCATTTT. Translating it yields CASSGSGGVNQPQHF.

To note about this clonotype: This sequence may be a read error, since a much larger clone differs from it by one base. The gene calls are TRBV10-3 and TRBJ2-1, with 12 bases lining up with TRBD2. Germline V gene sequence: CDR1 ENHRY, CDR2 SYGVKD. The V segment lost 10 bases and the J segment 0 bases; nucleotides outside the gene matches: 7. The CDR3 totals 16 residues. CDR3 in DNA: TGTGCCACCAGCAGGACTAGCGGGATCTCCTACAATGAGCAGTTCTTC. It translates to CATSRTSGISYNEQFF.

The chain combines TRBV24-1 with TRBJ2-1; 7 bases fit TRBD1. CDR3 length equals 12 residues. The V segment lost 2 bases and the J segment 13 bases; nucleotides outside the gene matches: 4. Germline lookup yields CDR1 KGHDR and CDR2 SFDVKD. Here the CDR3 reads CATSDYRDRQFF. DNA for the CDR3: TGTGCCACCAGTGATTACCGGGACAGACAGTTCTTC.

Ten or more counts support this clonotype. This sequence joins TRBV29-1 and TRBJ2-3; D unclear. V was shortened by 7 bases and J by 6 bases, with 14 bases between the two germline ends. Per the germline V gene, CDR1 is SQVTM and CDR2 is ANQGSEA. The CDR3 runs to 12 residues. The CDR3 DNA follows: TGCAGCGCGGCCCGGGTCGCCGATACGCAGTATTTT. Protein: CSAARVADTQYF.

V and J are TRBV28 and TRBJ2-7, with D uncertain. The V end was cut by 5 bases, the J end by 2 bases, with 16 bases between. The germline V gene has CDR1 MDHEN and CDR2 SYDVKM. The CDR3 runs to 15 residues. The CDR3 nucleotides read TGTGCCAGCAGTCCCCCGAGCCAGCTTACCTACGAGCAGTACTTC. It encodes CASSPPSQLTYEQYF. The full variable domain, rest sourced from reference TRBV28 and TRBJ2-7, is DVKVTQSSRYLVKRTGEKVFLECVQDMDHENMFWYRQDPGLGLRLIYFSYDVKMKEKGDIPEGYSVSREKKERFSLILESASTNQTSMYLCASSPPSQLTYEQYFGPGTRLTVT.

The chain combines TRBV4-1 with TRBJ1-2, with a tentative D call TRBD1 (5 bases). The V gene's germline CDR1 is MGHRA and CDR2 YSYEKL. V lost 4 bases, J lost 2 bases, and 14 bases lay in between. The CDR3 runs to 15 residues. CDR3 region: CASSRLREGNYGYTF. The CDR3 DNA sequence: TGCGCCAGCAGCCGGCTCAGGGAGGGGAACTATGGCTACACCTTC.

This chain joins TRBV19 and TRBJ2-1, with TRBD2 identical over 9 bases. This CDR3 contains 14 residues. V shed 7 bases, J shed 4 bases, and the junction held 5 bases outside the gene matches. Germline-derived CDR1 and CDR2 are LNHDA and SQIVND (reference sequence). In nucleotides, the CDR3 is TGTGCCAGTAATAGCGGGAGAACGTACAATGAGCAGTTCTTC. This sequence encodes CASNSGRTYNEQFF. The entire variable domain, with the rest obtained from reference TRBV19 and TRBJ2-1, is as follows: DGGITQSPKYLFRKEGQNVTLSCEQNLNHDAMYWYRQDPGQGLRLIYYSQIVNDFQKGDIAEGYSVSREKKESFPLTVTSAQKNPTAFYLCASNSGRTYNEQFFGPGTRLTVL.

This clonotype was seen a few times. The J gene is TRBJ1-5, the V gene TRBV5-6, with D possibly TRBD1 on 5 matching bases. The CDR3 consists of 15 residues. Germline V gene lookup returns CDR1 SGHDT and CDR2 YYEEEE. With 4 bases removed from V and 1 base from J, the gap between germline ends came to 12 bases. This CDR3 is CASSRRDSSNQPQHF. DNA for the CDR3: TGTGCCAGCAGCCGACGTGACAGCAGCAATCAGCCCCAGCATTTT. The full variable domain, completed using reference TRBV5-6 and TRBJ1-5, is DAGVTQSPTHLIKTRGQQVTLRCSPKSGHDTVSWYQQALGQGPQFIFQYYEEEERQRGNFPDRFSGHQFPNYSSELNVNALLLGDSALYLCASSRRDSSNQPQHFGDGTRLSIL.

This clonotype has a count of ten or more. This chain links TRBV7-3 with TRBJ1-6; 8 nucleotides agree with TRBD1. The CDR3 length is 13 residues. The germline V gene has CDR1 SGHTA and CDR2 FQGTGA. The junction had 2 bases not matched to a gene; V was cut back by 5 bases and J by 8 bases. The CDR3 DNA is TGTGCCAGCAGCGTACAGGGGGATTCACCCCTCCACTTT. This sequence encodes CASSVQGDSPLHF.

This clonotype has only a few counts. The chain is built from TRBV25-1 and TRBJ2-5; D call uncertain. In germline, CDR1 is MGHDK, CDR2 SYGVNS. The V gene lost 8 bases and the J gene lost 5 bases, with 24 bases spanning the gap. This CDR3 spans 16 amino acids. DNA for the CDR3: TGTGCCAGCGAAGACGGGCAGGTGGGCGTACGGGAGACCCAGTACTTC. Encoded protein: CASEDGQVGVRETQYF.

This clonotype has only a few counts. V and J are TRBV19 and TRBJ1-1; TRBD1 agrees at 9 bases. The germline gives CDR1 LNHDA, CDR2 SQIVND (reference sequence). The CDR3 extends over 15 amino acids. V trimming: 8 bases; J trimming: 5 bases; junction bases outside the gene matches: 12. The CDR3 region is CASHSPTGGNTEAFF. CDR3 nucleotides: TGTGCCAGTCACAGTCCGACAGGGGGTAATACTGAAGCTTTCTTT.

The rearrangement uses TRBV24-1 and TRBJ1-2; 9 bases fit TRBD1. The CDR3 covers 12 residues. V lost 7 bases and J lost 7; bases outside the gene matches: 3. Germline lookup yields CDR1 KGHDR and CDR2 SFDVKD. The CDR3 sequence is CATRGTGFGYTF. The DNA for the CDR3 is TGTGCCACCAGGGGGACAGGGTTTGGCTACACCTTC.

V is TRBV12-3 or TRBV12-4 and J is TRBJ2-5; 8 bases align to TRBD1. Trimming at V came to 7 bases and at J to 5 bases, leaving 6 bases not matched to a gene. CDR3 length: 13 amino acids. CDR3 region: CASTDRGPETQYF. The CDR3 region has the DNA TGTGCCAGCACCGACAGGGGTCCCGAGACCCAGTACTTC.

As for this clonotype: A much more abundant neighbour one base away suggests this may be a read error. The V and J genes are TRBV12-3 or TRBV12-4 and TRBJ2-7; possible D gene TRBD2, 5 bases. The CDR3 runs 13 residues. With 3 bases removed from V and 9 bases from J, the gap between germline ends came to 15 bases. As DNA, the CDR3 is TGTGCCAGCAGTTTCGGGGTAGAGGACGGGCAGTACTTC. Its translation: CASSFGVEDGQYF.

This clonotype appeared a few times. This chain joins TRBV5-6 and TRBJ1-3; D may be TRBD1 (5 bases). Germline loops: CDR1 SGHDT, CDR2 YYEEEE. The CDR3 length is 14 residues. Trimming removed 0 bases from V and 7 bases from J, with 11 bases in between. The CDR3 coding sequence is TGTGCCAGCAGCTTGGTAAGGGACTCCAACACCATATATTTT. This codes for CASSLVRDSNTIYF.

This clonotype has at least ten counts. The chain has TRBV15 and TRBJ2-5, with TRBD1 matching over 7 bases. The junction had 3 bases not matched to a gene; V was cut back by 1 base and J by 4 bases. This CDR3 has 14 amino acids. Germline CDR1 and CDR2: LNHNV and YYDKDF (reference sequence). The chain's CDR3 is CATSRATGLETQYF. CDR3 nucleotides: TGTGCCACCAGCAGAGCGACAGGGCTAGAGACCCAGTACTTC.

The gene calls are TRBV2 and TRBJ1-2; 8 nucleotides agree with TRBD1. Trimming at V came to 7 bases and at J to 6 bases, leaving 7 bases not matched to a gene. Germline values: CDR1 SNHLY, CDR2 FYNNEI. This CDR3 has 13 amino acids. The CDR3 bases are TGTGCCAGCACCCGGACAGGGAGGGATGGCTACACCTTC. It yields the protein CASTRTGRDGYTF.

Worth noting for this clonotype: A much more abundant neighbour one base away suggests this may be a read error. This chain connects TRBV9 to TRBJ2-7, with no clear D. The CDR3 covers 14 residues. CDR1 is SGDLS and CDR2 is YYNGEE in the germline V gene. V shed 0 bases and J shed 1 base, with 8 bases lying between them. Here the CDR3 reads CASSVDGSSYEQYF. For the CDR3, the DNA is TGTGCCAGCAGCGTAGATGGCTCTTCCTACGAGCAGTACTTC.

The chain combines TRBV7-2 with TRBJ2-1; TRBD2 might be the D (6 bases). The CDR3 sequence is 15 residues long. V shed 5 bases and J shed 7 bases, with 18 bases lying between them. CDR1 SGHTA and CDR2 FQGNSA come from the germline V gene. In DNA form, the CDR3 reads TGTGCCAGCAGCCGGGGGTGGGGTATCGGGAATGAGCAGTTCTTC. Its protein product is CASSRGWGIGNEQFF.

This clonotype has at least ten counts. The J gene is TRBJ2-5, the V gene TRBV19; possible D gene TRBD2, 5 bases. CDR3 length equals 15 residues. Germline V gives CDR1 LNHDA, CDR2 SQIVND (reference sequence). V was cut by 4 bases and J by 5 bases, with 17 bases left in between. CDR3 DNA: TGTGCCAGTAGTAGGTTGACGGGATACCGCGAGACCCAGTACTTC. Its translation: CASSRLTGYRETQYF. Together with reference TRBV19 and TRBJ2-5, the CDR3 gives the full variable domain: DGGITQSPKYLFRKEGQNVTLSCEQNLNHDAMYWYRQDPGQGLRLIYYSQIVNDFQKGDIAEGYSVSREKKESFPLTVTSAQKNPTAFYLCASSRLTGYRETQYFGPGTRLLVL.